This T cell receptor (beta chain) was captured by sequencing in a study of post-analysis software for immune sequencing data. Study-wide context: Recorded subtypes: relapsing-remitting, secondary progressive, progressive-relapsing; some patients unannotated. Study-wide results and limits: Compared with controls, patients showed significantly lower normalized Chao1 diversity. Comparison of patients with controls showed about 5 TRBV segments more frequent in patients, TRBV5-6, TRBV5-1 and TRBV20-1 among them. Under the F measure, samples that were prepared in one batch clustered strongly together.

On this clonotype: Its antigen is undetermined.

This CDR3 is 16 amino acids long. Trimming at V came to 4 bases and at J to 5 bases, leaving 8 bases not matched to a gene. Germline loops: CDR1 SGHDT, CDR2 YYEEEE. The authors incorporated unique molecular identifiers into the TCR beta cDNA libraries. The T cell input of roughly 0.95 to 10 million gave 400,000 to 500,000 cDNA molecules. MiXCR was run by TCRdb on the PCR reads, yielding one entry per CDR3 protein. This sample has fewer than 550,000 distinct CDR3 sequences, with 30% to 40% found just once. Sequencing used blood. The clonotype was recovered from a girl younger than 18 with multiple sclerosis. The chain has TRBV5-6 and TRBJ2-1, with 11 bases that match TRBD2. CDR3 bases: TGTGCCAGCAGCCGCCGACTAGCGGGGACACACAATGAGCAGTTCTTC. It codes for CASSRRLAGTHNEQFF. Full variable domain (remainder filled in from reference TRBV5-6 and TRBJ2-1): DAGVTQSPTHLIKTRGQQVTLRCSPKSGHDTVSWYQQALGQGPQFIFQYYEEEERQRGNFPDRFSGHQFPNYSSELNVNALLLGDSALYLCASSRRLAGTHNEQFFGPGTRLTVL.